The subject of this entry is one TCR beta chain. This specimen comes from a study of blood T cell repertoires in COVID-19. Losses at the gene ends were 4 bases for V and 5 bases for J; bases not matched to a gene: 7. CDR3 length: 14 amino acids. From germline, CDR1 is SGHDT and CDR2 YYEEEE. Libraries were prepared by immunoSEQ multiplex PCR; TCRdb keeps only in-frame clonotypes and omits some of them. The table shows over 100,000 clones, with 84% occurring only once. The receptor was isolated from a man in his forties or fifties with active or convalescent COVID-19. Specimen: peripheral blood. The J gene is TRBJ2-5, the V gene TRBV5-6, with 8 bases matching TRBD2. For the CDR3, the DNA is TGTGCCAGCAGCCTGGGACTAGTAGAGGAGACCCAGTACTTC. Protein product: CASSLGLVEETQYF.